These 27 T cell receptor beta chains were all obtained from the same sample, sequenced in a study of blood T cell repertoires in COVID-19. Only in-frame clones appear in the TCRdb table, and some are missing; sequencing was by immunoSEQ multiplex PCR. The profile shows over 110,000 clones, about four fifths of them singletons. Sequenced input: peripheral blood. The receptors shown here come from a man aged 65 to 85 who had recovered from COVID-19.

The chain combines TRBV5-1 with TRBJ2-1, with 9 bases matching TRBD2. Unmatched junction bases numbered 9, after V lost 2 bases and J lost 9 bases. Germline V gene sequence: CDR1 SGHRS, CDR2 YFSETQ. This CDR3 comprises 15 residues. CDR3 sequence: CASSFNAGGYGEQFF. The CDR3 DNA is TGCGCCAGCAGCTTTAATGCGGGAGGGTACGGTGAGCAGTTCTTC.

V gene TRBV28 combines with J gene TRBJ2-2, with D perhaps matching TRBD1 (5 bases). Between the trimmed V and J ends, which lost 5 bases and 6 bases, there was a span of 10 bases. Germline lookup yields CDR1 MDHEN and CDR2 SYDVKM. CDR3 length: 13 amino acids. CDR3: CASSQRQPGELFF. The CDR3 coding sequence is TGTGCCAGCAGTCAGAGACAGCCCGGGGAGCTGTTTTTT.

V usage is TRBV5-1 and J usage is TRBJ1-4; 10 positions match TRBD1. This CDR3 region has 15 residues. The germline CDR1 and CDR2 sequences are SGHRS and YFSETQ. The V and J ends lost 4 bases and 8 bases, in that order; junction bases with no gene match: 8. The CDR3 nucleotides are TGCGCCAGCAGCCCCCGGGGGGACAGGGGCGAAAAACTGTTTTTT. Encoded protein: CASSPRGDRGEKLFF.

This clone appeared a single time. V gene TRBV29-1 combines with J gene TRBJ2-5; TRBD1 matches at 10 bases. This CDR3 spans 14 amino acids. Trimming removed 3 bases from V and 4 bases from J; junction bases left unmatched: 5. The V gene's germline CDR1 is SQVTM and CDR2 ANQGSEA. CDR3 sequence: CSVERRTGGETQYF. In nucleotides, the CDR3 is TGCAGCGTTGAGCGCCGGACAGGGGGAGAGACCCAGTACTTC.

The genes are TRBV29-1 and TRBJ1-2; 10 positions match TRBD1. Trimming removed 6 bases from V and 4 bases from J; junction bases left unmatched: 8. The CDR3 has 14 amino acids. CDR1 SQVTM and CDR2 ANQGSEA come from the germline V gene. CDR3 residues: CSVAGTGDSYGYTF. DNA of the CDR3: TGCAGCGTGGCCGGGACAGGGGATAGCTATGGCTACACCTTC.

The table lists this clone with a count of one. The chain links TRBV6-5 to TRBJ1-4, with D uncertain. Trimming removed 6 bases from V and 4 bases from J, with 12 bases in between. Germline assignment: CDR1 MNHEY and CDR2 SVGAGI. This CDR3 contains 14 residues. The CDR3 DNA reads TGTGCCAGCAGGCCAGCTAGTATTAATGAAAAACTGTTTTTT. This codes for CASRPASINEKLFF.

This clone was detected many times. CDR3 in amino acids: CASSVLNQPQHF. CDR3 in DNA: TGCGCCAGCAGTGTTTTAAATCAGCCCCAGCATTTT. This sequence joins TRBV10-2 and TRBJ1-5; D ambiguous. Trimming took 4 bases from V and 4 from J, leaving 5 bases between them. The CDR3 extends over 12 amino acids. The germline V gene has CDR1 WSHSY and CDR2 SAAADI.

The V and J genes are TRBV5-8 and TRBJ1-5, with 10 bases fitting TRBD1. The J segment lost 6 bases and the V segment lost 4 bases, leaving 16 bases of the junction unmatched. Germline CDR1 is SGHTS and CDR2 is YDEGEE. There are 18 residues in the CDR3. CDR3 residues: CASSVAGTGARVGQPQHF. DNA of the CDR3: TGTGCCAGCAGCGTTGCCGGGACAGGGGCCCGGGTAGGTCAGCCCCAGCATTTT.

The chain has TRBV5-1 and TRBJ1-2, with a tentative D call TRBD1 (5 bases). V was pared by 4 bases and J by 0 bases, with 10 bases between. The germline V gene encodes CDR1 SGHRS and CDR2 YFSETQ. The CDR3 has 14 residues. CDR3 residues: CASSQGRANYGYTF. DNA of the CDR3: TGCGCCAGCAGCCAGGGCCGCGCTAACTATGGCTACACCTTC.

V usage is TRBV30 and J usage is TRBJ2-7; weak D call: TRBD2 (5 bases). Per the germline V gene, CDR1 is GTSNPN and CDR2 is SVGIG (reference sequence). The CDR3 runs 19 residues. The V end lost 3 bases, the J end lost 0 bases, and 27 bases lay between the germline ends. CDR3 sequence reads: CAWSRPISASPQSSYEQYF. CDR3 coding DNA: TGTGCCTGGAGCCGGCCCATTAGCGCCTCACCGCAAAGCTCCTACGAGCAGTACTTC. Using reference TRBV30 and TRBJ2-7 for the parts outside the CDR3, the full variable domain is SQTIHQWPATLVQPVGSPLSLECTVEGTSNPNLYWYRQAAGRGLQLLFYSVGIGQISSEVPQNLSASRPQDRQFILSSKKLLLSDSGFYLCAWSRPISASPQSSYEQYFGPGTRLTVT.

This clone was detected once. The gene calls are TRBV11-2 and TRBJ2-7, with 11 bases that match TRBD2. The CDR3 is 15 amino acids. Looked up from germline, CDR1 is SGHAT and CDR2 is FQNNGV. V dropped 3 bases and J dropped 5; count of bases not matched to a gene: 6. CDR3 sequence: CASSFKGTSGDEQYF. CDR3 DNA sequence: TGTGCCAGCAGCTTTAAAGGGACTAGCGGCGACGAGCAGTACTTC.

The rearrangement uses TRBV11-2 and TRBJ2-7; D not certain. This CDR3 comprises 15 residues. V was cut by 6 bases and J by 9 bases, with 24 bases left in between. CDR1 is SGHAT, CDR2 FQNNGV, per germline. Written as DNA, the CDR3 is TGTGCCAGCAGTCCCACGCCCGGTGTGTTACGAGGGCAGTACTTC. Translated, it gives CASSPTPGVLRGQYF.

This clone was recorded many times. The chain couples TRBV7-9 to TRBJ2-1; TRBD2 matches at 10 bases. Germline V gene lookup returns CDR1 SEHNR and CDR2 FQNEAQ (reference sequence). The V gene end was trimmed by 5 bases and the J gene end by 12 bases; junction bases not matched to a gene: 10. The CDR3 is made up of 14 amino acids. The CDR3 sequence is CASSPGTSDLVQFF. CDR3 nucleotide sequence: TGTGCCAGCAGCCCCGGGACTAGCGACCTCGTGCAGTTCTTC.

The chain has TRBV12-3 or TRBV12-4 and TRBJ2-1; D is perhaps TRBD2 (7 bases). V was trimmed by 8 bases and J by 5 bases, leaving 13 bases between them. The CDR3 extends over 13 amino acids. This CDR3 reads CASYGEGDNEQFF. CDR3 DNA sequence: TGTGCCAGCTACGGGGAGGGGGACAATGAGCAGTTCTTC.

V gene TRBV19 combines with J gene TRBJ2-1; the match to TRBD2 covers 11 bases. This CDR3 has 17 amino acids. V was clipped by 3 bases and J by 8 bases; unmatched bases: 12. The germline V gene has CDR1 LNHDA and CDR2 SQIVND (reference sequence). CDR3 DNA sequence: TGTGCCAGTAGTATCAGCCCCACTAGCGGGAGAAAAGATGAGCAGTTCTTC. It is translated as CASSISPTSGRKDEQFF.

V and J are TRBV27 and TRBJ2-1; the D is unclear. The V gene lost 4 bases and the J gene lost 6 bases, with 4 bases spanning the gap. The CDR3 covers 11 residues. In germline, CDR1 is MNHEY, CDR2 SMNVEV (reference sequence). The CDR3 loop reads CASSSGNEQFF. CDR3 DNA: TGTGCCAGCAGTTCCGGCAATGAGCAGTTCTTC.

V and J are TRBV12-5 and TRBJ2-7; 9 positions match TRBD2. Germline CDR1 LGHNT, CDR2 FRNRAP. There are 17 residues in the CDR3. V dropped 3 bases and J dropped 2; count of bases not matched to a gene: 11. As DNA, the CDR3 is TGTGCTAGTGGTTTCTGGCGAACTAGCGGGTATACCTACGAGCAGTACTTC. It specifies CASGFWRTSGYTYEQYF.

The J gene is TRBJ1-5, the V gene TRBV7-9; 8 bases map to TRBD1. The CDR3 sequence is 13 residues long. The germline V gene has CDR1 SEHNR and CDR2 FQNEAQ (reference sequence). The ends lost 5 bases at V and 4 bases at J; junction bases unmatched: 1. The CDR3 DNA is TGTGCCAGCAGCGACAGGGGAAATCAGCCCCAGCATTTT. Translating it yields CASSDRGNQPQHF. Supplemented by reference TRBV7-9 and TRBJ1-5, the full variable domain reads DTGVSQNPRHKITKRGQNVTFRCDPISEHNRLYWYRQTLGQGPEFLTYFQNEAQLEKSRLLSDRFSAERPKGSFSTLEIQRTEQGDSAMYLCASSDRGNQPQHFGDGTRLSIL.

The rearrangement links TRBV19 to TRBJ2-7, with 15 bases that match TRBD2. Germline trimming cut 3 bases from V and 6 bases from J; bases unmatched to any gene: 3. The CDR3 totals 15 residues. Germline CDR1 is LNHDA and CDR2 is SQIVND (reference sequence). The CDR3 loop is CASSIGGLAGGEQYF. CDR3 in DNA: TGTGCCAGTAGTATCGGGGGACTAGCGGGAGGCGAGCAGTACTTC. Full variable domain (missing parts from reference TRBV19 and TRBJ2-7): DGGITQSPKYLFRKEGQNVTLSCEQNLNHDAMYWYRQDPGQGLRLIYYSQIVNDFQKGDIAEGYSVSREKKESFPLTVTSAQKNPTAFYLCASSIGGLAGGEQYFGPGTRLTVT.

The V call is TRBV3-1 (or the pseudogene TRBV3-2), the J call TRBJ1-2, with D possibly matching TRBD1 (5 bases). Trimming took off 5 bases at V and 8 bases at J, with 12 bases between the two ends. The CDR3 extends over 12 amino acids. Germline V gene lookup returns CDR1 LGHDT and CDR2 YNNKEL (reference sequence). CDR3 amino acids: CASSATVEGYTF. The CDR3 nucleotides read TGTGCCAGCAGCGCGACAGTTGAGGGCTACACCTTC.

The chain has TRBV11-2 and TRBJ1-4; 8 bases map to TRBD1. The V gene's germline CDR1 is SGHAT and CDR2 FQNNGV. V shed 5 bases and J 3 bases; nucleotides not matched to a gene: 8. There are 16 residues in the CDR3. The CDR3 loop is CASSKGQAVSNEKLFF. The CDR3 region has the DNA TGTGCCAGCAGCAAGGGACAGGCGGTATCTAATGAAAAACTGTTTTTT. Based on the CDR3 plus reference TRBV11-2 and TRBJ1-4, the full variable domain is EAGVAQSPRYKIIEKRQSVAFWCNPISGHATLYWYQQILGQGPKLLIQFQNNGVVDDSQLPKDRFSAERLKGVDSTLKIQPAKLEDSAVYLCASSKGQAVSNEKLFFGSGTQLSVL.

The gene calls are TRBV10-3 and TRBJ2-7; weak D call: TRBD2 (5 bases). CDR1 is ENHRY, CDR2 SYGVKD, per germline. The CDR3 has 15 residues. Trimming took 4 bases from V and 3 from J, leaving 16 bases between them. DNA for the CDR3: TGTGCCATCAGTGTGTCGTCGGGGTACCTCTACGAGCAGTACTTC. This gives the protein CAISVSSGYLYEQYF.

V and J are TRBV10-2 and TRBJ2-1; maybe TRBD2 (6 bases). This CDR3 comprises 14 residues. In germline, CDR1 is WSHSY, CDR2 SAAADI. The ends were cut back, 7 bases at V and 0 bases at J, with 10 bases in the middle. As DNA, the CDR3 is TGCGCCAGCAAGGGACTTCCCTCCTACAATGAGCAGTTCTTC. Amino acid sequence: CASKGLPSYNEQFF.

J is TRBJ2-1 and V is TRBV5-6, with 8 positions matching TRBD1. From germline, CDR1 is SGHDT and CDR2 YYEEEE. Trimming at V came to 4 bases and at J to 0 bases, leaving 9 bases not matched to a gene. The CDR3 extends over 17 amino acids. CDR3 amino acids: CASSVVQGASSYNEQFF. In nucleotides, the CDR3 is TGTGCCAGCAGCGTTGTCCAGGGGGCGAGCTCCTACAATGAGCAGTTCTTC.

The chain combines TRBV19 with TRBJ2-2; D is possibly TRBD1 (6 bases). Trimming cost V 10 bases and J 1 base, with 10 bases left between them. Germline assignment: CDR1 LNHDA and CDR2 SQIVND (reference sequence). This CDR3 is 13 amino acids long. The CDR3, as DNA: TGTGCCACAAGGACAGAGAACACCGGGGAGCTGTTTTTT. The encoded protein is CATRTENTGELFF.

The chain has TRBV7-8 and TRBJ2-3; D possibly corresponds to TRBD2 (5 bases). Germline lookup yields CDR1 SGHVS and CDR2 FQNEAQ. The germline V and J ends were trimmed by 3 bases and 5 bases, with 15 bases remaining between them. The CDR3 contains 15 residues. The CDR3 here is CASSFRLVGGDTQYF. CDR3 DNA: TGTGCCAGCAGCTTCCGATTAGTCGGAGGAGATACGCAGTATTTT.

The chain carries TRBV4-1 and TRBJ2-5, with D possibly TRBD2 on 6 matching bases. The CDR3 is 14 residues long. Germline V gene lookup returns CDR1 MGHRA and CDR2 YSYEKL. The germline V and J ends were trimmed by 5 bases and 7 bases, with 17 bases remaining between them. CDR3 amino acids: CASSSRREVGTQYF. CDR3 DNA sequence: TGCGCCAGCAGCTCACGGAGGGAGGTCGGGACCCAGTACTTC.